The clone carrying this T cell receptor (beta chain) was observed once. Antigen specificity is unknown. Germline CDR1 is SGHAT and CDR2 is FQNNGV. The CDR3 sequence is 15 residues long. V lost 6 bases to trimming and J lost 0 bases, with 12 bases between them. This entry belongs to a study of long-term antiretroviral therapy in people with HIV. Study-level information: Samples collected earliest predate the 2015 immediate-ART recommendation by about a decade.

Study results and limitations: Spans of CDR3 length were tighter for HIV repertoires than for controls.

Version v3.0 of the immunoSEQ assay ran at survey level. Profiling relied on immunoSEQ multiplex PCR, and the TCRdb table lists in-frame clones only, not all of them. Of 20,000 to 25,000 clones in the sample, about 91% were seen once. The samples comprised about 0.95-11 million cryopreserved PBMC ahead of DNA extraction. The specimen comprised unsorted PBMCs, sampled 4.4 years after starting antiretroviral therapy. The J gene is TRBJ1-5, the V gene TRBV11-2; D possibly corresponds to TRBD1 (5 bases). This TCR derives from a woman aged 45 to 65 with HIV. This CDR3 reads CASSVGALSNQPQHF. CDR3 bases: TGTGCCAGCAGTGTCGGGGCCCTTAGCAATCAGCCCCAGCATTTT.